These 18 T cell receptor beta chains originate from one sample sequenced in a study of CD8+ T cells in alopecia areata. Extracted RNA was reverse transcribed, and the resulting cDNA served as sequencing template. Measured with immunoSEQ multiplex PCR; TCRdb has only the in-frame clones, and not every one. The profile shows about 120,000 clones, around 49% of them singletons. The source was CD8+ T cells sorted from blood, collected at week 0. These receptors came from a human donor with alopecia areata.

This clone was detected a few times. DNA of the CDR3: TGTGCCAGCAGCTTAGAAGGGATCGAGCAGTACTTC. Protein product: CASSLEGIEQYF. This rearrangement joins TRBV7-8 to TRBJ2-7; the D is unclear. Germline V CDR1 and CDR2: SGHVS, FQNEAQ. V lost 1 base and J lost 6, with 7 bases in between. CDR3 length: 12 residues.

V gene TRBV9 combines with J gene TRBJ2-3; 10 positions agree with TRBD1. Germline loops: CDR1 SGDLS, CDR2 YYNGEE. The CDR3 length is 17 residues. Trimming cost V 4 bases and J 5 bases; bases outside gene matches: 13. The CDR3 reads CASSPHDGTGEEDTQYF. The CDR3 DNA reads TGTGCCAGCAGCCCCCACGACGGGACAGGGGAGGAAGATACGCAGTATTTT.

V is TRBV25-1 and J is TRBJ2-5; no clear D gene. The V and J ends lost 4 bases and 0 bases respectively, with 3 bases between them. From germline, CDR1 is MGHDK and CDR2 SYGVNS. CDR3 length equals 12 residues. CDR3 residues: CASSAYQETQYF. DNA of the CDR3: TGTGCCAGCAGTGCGTACCAAGAGACCCAGTACTTC.

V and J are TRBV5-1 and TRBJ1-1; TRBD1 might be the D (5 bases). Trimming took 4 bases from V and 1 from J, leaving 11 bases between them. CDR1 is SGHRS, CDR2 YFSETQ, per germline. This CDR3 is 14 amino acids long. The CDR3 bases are TGCGCCAGCAGCAGGGCAGGGACGAACACTGAAGCTTTCTTT. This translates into CASSRAGTNTEAFF. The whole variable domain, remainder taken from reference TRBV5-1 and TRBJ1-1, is KAGVTQTPRYLIKTRGQQVTLSCSPISGHRSVSWYQQTPGQGLQFLFEYFSETQRNKGNFPGRFSGRQFSNSRSEMNVSTLELGDSALYLCASSRAGTNTEAFFGQGTRLTVV.

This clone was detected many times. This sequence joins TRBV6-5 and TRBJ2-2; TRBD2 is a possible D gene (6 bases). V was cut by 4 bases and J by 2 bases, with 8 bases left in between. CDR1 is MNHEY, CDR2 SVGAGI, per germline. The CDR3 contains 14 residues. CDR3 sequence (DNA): TGTGCCAGCAGTTCCGGGACTAACACCGGGGAGCTGTTTTTT. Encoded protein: CASSSGTNTGELFF.

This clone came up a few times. CDR3 nucleotides: TGTGCCAGTACGGTGAGGGATTTAAACACTGAAGCTTTCTTT. This sequence encodes CASTVRDLNTEAFF. The V and J genes are TRBV19 and TRBJ1-1; D is uncertain. The CDR3 has 14 amino acids. The V end lost 7 bases, the J end lost 2 bases, and 14 bases lay between the germline ends. The germline CDR1 and CDR2 sequences are LNHDA and SQIVND (reference sequence).

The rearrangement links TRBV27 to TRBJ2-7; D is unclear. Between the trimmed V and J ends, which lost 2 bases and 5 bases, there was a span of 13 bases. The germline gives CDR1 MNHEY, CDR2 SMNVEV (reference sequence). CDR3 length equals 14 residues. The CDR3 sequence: CASSLVGPTHEQYF. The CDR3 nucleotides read TGTGCCAGCAGTTTAGTAGGGCCCACCCACGAGCAGTACTTC.

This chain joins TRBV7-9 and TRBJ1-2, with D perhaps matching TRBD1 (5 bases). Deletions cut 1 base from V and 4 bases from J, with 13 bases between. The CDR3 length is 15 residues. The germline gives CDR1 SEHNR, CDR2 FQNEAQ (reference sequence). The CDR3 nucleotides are TGTGCCAGCAGCTTAGGGACGGGGGTTCCCTATGGCTACACCTTC. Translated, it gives CASSLGTGVPYGYTF.

CDR3 sequence reads: CASSYSTLHTDTQYF. The CDR3 DNA follows: TGTGCCAGCAGTTACTCGACATTACACACAGATACGCAGTATTTT. This chain uses TRBV6-5 with TRBJ2-3; D unresolved. The CDR3 contains 15 residues. CDR1 is MNHEY, CDR2 SVGAGI, per germline. The V end was cut by 0 bases, the J end by 2 bases, with 9 bases between.

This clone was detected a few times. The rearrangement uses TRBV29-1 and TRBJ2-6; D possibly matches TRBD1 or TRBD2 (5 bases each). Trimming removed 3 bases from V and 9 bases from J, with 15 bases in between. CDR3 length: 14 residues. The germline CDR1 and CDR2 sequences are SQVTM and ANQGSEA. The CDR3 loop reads CSVEGSRDDNVLTF. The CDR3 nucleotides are TGCAGCGTTGAGGGATCGAGGGACGACAACGTCCTGACTTTC.

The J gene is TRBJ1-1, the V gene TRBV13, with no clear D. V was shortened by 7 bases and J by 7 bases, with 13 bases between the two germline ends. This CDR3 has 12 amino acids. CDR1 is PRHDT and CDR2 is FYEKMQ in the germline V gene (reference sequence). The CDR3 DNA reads TGTGCCAGCACGTCGGGAGCACATGAAGCTTTCTTT. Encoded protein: CASTSGAHEAFF.

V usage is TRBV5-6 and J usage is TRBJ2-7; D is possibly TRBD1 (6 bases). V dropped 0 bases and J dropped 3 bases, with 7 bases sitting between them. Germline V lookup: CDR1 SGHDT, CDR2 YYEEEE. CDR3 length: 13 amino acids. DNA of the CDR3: TGTGCCAGCAGCTTGGGGGGGCACTACGAGCAGTACTTC. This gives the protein CASSLGGHYEQYF.

The CDR3 sequence: CASSPTSPLSGTDTQYF. CDR3 bases: TGTGCCAGCAGTCCGACATCCCCCCTCTCAGGCACAGATACGCAGTATTTT. The chain carries TRBV27 and TRBJ2-3; D not certain. CDR1 and CDR2 (germline): MNHEY, SMNVEV (reference sequence). V lost 5 bases and J 1 base, leaving 19 bases between the germline ends. There are 17 residues in the CDR3.

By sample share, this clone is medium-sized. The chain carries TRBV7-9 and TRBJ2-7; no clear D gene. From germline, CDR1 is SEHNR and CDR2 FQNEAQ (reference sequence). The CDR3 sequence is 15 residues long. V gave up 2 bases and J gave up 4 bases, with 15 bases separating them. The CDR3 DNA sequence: TGTGCCAGCAGCTTAAAGTCAGGTGCTGTATACGAGCAGTACTTC. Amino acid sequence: CASSLKSGAVYEQYF.

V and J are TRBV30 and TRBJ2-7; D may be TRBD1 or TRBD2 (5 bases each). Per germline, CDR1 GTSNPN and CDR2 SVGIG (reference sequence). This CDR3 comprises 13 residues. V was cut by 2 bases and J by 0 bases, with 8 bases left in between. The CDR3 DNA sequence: TGTGCCTGGAGTCCCGGGGCCTCCTACGAGCAGTACTTC. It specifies CAWSPGASYEQYF. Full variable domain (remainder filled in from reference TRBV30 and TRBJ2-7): SQTIHQWPATLVQPVGSPLSLECTVEGTSNPNLYWYRQAAGRGLQLLFYSVGIGQISSEVPQNLSASRPQDRQFILSSKKLLLSDSGFYLCAWSPGASYEQYFGPGTRLTVT.

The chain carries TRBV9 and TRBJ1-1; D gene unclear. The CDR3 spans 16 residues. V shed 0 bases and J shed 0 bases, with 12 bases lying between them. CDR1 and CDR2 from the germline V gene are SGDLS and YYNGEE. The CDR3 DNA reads TGTGCCAGCAGCGTAGGGGGAGAAGCATTGAACACTGAAGCTTTCTTT. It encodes CASSVGGEALNTEAFF.

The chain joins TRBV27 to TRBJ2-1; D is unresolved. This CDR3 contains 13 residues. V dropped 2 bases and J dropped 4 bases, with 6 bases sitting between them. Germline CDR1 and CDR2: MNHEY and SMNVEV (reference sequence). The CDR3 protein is CASSLSAYNEQFF. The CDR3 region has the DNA TGTGCCAGCAGTTTAAGTGCTTACAATGAGCAGTTCTTC.

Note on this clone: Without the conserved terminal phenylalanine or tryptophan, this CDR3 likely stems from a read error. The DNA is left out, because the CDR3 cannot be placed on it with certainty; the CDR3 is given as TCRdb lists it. The CDR3 here is CASSYGVGV. The rearrangement uses TRBV7-3 and TRBJ1-1. The germline V gene has CDR1 SGHTA and CDR2 FQGTGA. The CDR3 extends over 9 residues, inclusive of both ends.